This T cell receptor (beta chain) was recorded in a study of T-cell memory formation after mild COVID-19. Notes on the study in general: Detection of some responders pre-infection suggested pre-existing cross-reactive memory T cells participated. Second-wave clones reaching peak frequency on day 37 lacked confirmed SARS-CoV-2 specificity. Balance between CD4 and CD8 was seen in clones contracting day 15 to 85, and a CD4+ lean was seen in later expanders.

TCRdb independently ran MiXCR on the 5' RACE reads; one entry per CDR3 protein. The repertoire has 580,000 or so distinct CDR3 sequences, around 16% of them found once; the top ten carry 8.1%. This clonotype was detected only a few times. Its antigen is as yet unknown. CDR3 length equals 15 residues. The germline CDR1 and CDR2 sequences are KGHDR and SFDVKD. J was trimmed by 7 bases and V by 3 bases; bases with no gene match: 8. The J gene is TRBJ2-3, the V gene TRBV24-1; 8 bases are shared with TRBD1. This receptor was obtained from an adult woman who had mild COVID-19 (a few samples of this study predate the infection). Cell type and time point are not known. The specimen sequenced was PBMCs or a T cell subset sorted from them (not recorded which). CDR3 protein: CATSDQGAGRNTQYF. DNA of the CDR3: TGTGCCACCAGTGATCAGGGGGCTGGCAGAAATACGCAGTATTTT.